Listed below are T cell receptor beta chains from one sample, sequenced in a study of T cell changes during pregnancy in multiple sclerosis. Sequencing was performed with immunoSEQ multiplex PCR; in TCRdb, only in-frame clones are kept and a portion is missing. The top ten hold around 0.45% of the sample, which has around 83,000 clones, approximately 90% seen once. The source was CD4+ T cells from peripheral blood mononuclear cells, collected in the second trimester of pregnancy. The receptors come from a female donor with multiple sclerosis, enrolled in a pregnancy study. Both conserved end residues are trimmed from each CDR3. A D gene is named only where the DNA matches it firmly.

d_call | cdr3_length | j_call | v_call | cdr3_aa
. | 13 | TRBJ2-7 | TRBV19 | ASSFFGQEGYEQY
TRBD1 | 13 | TRBJ2-7 | TRBV5-4 | ASSLWGTESYEQY
. | 13 | TRBJ2-1 | TRBV7-9 | ASSNPGRTRNEQF
TRBD2 | 14 | TRBJ2-1 | TRBV7-9 | ASSLGGTSGYNEQF
TRBD2 | 16 | TRBJ2-2 | TRBV4-2 | ASSQEAPSGTYTGELF
. | 10 | TRBJ1-1 | TRBV2 | ASLEQGTEAF
TRBD1 | 12 | TRBJ1-5 | TRBV2 | ASSGQGRNQPQH
TRBD2 | 16 | TRBJ2-3 | TRBV28 | ASSSPISVAGDTDTQY
. | 13 | TRBJ1-2 | TRBV7-9 | ASNPRAEANYGYT
. | 11 | TRBJ2-3 | TRBV7-3 | ASSLTGSDTQY
. | 14 | TRBJ1-6 | TRBV5-1 | ASSSLTGTSNSPLH
TRBD1 | 13 | TRBJ1-1 | TRBV19 | ASSRTGGLGTEAF
. | 11 | TRBJ1-1 | TRBV29-1 | SVESTPNTEAF
TRBD2 | 15 | TRBJ2-1 | TRBV7-9 | ASRGGTSSWSYNEQF
TRBD2 | 12 | TRBJ2-2 | TRBV2 | ASSGTSVTGELF
TRBD1 | 15 | TRBJ1-2 | TRBV28 | ASSQGGQGYTNYGYT
. | 13 | TRBJ2-4 | TRBV6-1 | ASSPQTGDKNIQY
. | 11 | TRBJ2-3 | TRBV29-1 | SVDYRNSDTQY
. | 13 | TRBJ1-6 | TRBV5-6 | ASSLSLTQDSPLH
. | 12 | TRBJ1-5 | TRBV19 | ASSIRTEYQPQH
. | 11 | TRBJ2-3 | TRBV6-1 | ASSKGYTDTQY
TRBD2 | 15 | TRBJ2-7 | TRBV7-6 | ASSLALLAGGPSEQY
TRBD2 | 13 | TRBJ2-5 | TRBV11-2 | ASSPSGGYQETQY
TRBD1 | 14 | TRBJ2-1 | TRBV5-8 | ASSFPSGQVHNEQF
TRBD1 | 11 | TRBJ1-2 | TRBV28 | ASSPRTGNGYT
TRBD2 | 14 | TRBJ2-5 | TRBV7-3 | ASSLGLAGGQETQY
. | 11 | TRBJ2-7 | TRBV2 | ASSTQAYYEQY
TRBD2 | 14 | TRBJ2-3 | TRBV6-1 | ASSEILAGAEDTQY
TRBD1 | 13 | TRBJ1-1 | TRBV27 | ASRTRGRVNTEAF
. | 11 | TRBJ2-6 | TRBV30 | ASYRAGANVLT